The subject of this entry is one T cell receptor beta chain. No antigen is known for it. The data originate from a study of cytomegalovirus exposure and HLA in healthy donors. Study at large: The same platform used for the approximately 700 first-cohort repertoires was also used for the 90 to 150 validation repertoires, as a later analysis reported. Study results and caveats: There were some public TCRs occurring in many donors, but most TCR sequences were rare.

Generated by immunoSEQ multiplex PCR, the TCRdb table keeps only in-frame clones and is missing some. The sample records some 310,000 clones, approximately 85% being singletons. The sequenced sample was PBMCs. The source is a man aged 25 to 45 in good health and CMV-seronegative.

The chain's CDR3 is CSARQGGEQFF. The CDR3 DNA follows: TGCAGTGCTAGGCAGGGGGGTGAGCAGTTCTTC. The chain has TRBV20-1 and TRBJ2-1, with D possibly being TRBD1 (7 bases). CDR1 and CDR2 from the germline V gene are DFQATT and SNEGSKA (reference sequence). Trimming took 3 bases from V and 9 from J, leaving 9 bases between them. The CDR3 totals 11 residues.